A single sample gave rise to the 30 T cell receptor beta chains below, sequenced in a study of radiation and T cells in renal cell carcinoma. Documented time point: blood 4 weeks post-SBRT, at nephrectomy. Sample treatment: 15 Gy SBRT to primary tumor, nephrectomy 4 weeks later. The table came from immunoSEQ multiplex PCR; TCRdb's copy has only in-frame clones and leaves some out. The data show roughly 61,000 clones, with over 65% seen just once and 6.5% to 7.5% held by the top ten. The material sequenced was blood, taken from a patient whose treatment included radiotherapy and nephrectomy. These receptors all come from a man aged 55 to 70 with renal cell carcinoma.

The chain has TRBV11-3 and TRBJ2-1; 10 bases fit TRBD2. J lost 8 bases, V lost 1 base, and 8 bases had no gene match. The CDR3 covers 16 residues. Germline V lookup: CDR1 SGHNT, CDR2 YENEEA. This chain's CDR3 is CASSLGLAGASDEQFF. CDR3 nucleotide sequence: TGTGCCAGCAGCTTAGGGCTAGCGGGAGCTTCAGATGAGCAGTTCTTC.

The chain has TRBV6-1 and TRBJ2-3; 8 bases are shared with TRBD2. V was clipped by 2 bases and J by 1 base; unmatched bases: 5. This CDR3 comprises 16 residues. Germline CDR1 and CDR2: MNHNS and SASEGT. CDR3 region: CASSEPGLVGTDTQYF. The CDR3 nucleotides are TGTGCCAGCAGTGAACCGGGACTAGTCGGCACAGATACGCAGTATTTT.

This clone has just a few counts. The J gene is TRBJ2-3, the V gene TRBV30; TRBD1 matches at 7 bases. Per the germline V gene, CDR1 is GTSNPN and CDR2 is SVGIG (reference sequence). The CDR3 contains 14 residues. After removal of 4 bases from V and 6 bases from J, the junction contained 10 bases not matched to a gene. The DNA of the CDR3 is TGTGCCTGGAAGTGGGGCAGGGGGAAGGATACGCAGTATTTT. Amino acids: CAWKWGRGKDTQYF.

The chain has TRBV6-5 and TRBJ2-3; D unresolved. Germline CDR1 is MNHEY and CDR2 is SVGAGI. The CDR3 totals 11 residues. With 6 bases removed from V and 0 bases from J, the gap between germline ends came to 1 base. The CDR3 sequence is CASRSTDTQYF. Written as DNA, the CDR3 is TGTGCCAGCAGGAGCACAGATACGCAGTATTTT.

The CDR3 here is CAWSMRLGNSPLHF. The CDR3 coding sequence is TGTGCCTGGAGTATGAGATTGGGTAATTCACCCCTCCACTTT. V and J are TRBV30 and TRBJ1-6; the D is unclear. The germline V and J ends were trimmed by 2 bases and 6 bases, with 11 bases remaining between them. Germline CDR1 and CDR2: GTSNPN and SVGIG (reference sequence). This CDR3 has 14 residues.

CDR3 DNA sequence: TGTGCCAGCAGCCGTGGGATTTCCAATGAGCAGTTCTTC. Protein product: CASSRGISNEQFF. V is TRBV11-2 and J is TRBJ2-1; D is ambiguous. The CDR3 sequence is 13 residues long. Germline loops: CDR1 SGHAT, CDR2 FQNNGV. V lost 5 bases and J 6 bases, leaving 11 bases between the germline ends.

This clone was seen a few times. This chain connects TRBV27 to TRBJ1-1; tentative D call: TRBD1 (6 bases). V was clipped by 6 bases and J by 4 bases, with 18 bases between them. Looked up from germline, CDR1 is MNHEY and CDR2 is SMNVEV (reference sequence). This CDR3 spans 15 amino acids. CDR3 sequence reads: CASSISAGAGTEAFF. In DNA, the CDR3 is TGTGCCAGCAGCATTTCGGCAGGGGCGGGCACTGAAGCTTTCTTT.

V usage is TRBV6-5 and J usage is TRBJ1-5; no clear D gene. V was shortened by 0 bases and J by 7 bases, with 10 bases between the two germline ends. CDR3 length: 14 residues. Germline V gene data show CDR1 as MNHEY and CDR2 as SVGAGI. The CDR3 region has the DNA TGTGCCAGCAGTTACTCTAGCGGAAAACAGCCCCAGCATTTT. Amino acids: CASSYSSGKQPQHF.

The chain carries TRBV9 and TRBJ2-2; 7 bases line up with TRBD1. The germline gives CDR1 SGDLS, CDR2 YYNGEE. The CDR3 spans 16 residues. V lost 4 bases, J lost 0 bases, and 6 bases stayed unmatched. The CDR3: CASSFSGGANTGELFF. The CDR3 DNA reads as TGTGCCAGCAGCTTCTCAGGGGGTGCGAACACCGGGGAGCTGTTTTTT.

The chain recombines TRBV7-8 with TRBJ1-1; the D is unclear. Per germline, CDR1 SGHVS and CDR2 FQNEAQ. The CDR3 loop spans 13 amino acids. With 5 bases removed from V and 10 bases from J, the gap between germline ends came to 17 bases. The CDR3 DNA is TGTGCCAGCAGCGGACCAGGATGGTTAGGAGCTTTCTTT. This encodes CASSGPGWLGAFF.

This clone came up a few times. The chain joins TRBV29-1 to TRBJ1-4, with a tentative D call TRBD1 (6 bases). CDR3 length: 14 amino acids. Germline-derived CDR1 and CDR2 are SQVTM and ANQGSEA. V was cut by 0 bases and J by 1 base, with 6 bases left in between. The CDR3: CSVEDRGTNEKLFF. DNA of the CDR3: TGCAGCGTTGAAGACAGGGGAACTAATGAAAAACTGTTTTTT.

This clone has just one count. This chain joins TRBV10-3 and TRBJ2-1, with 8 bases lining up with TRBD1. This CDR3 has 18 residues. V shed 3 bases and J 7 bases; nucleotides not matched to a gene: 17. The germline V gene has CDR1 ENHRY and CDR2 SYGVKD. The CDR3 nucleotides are TGTGCCATCAGTGACATGATAATCGGACAGGGAAGGGGTAATGAGCAGTTCTTC. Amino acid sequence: CAISDMIIGQGRGNEQFF.

The CDR3 protein is CAWSAGLRNQPQHF. The CDR3 nucleotides read TGTGCCTGGAGTGCTGGACTGAGAAATCAGCCCCAGCATTTT. This chain links TRBV30 with TRBJ1-5; D ambiguous. This CDR3 is 14 amino acids long. The V gene lost 1 base and the J gene lost 4 bases, with 11 bases spanning the gap. CDR1 is GTSNPN and CDR2 is SVGIG in the germline V gene (reference sequence). The full variable domain, its missing parts supplied by reference TRBV30 and TRBJ1-5, is SQTIHQWPATLVQPVGSPLSLECTVEGTSNPNLYWYRQAAGRGLQLLFYSVGIGQISSEVPQNLSASRPQDRQFILSSKKLLLSDSGFYLCAWSAGLRNQPQHFGDGTRLSIL.

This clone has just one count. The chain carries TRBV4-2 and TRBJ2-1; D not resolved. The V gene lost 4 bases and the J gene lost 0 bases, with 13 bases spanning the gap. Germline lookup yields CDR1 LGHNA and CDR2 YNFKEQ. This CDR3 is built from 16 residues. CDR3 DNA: TGTGCCAGCAGCCTAACGGAGAGTATCTCCTACAATGAGCAGTTCTTC. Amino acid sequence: CASSLTESISYNEQFF.

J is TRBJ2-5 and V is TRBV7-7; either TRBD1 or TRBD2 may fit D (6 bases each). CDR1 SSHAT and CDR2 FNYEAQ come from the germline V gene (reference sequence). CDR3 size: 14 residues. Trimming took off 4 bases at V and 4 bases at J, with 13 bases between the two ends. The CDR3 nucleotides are TGTGCCAGCAGCTACCAGGAGGGGGGAGAGACCCAGTACTTC. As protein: CASSYQEGGETQYF.

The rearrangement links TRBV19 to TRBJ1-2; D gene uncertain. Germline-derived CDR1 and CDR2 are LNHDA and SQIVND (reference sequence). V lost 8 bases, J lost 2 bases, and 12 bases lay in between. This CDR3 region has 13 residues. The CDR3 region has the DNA TGTGCCAGTGATGGACCGGAGAACTATGGCTACACCTTC. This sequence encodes CASDGPENYGYTF.

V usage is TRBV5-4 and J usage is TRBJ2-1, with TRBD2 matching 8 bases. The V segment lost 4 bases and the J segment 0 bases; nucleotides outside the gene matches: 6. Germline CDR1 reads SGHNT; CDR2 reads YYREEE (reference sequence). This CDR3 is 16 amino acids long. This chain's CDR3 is CASSIGGGSSYNEQFF. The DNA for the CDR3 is TGTGCCAGCAGCATCGGGGGGGGCTCCTCCTACAATGAGCAGTTCTTC.

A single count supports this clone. Here the CDR3 DNA reads TGCGCCAGCAGCCAAGACCCGACAGCTACCTACGAGCAGTACTTC. It yields the protein CASSQDPTATYEQYF. The chain links TRBV4-3 to TRBJ2-7, with D possibly matching TRBD1 (5 bases). The germline gives CDR1 LGHNA, CDR2 YSLEER. Trimming removed 0 bases at V and 2 bases at J, with 11 bases between. The length of the CDR3 is 15 residues.

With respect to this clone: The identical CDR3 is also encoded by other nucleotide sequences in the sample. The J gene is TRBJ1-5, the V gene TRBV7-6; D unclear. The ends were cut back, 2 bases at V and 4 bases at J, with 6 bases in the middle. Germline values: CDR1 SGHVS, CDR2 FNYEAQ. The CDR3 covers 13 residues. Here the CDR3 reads CASSLRPNQPQHF. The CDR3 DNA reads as TGTGCCAGCAGCTTAAGGCCTAATCAGCCCCAGCATTTT.

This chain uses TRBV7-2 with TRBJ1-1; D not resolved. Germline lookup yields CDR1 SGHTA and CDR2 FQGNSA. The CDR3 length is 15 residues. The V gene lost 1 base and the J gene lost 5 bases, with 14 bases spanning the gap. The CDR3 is CASSLDGSGETEAFF. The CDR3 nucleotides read TGTGCCAGCAGCTTAGATGGGAGTGGAGAAACTGAAGCTTTCTTT.

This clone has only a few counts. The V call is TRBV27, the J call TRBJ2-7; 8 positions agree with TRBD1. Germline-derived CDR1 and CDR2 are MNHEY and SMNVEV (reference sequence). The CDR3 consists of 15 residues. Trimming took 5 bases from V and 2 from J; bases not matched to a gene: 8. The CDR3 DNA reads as TGTGCCAGCAGTGACCCGCGACAGGGGACCTACGAGCAGTACTTC. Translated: CASSDPRQGTYEQYF.

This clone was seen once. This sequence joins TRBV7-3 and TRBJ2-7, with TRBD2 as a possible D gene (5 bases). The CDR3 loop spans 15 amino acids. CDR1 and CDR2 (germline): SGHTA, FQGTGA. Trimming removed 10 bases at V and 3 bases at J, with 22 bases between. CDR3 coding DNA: TGTGCCAACCCGCTCCCGAGCGGAGGTTACTACGAGCAGTACGTC. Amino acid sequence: CANPLPSGGYYEQYV.

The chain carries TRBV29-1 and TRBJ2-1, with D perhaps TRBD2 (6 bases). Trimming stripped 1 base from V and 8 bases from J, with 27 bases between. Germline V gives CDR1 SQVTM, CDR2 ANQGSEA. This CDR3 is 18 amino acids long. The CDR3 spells CSVEVTHSFAGYGDEQFF. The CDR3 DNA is TGCAGCGTTGAAGTAACCCATAGTTTTGCGGGATATGGCGATGAGCAGTTCTTC.

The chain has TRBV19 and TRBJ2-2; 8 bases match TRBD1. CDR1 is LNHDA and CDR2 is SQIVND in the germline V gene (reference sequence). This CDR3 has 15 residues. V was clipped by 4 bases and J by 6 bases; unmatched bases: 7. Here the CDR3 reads CASSTRDRQPGELFF. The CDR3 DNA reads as TGTGCCAGTAGTACCCGGGACAGGCAGCCCGGGGAGCTGTTTTTT.

CDR3 sequence reads: CASTSDRGSLDGYTF. CDR3 nucleotides: TGCGCCAGCACCTCCGACAGGGGATCTTTAGATGGCTACACCTTC. The genes are TRBV5-1 and TRBJ1-2, with 8 bases identical to TRBD1. Germline lookup yields CDR1 SGHRS and CDR2 YFSETQ. Trimming took 6 bases from V and 6 from J; bases not matched to a gene: 13. The CDR3 has 15 residues. The entire variable domain, with the rest obtained from reference TRBV5-1 and TRBJ1-2, is as follows: KAGVTQTPRYLIKTRGQQVTLSCSPISGHRSVSWYQQTPGQGLQFLFEYFSETQRNKGNFPGRFSGRQFSNSRSEMNVSTLELGDSALYLCASTSDRGSLDGYTFGSGTRLTVV.

The CDR3, as DNA: TGTGCGAGCTCTGGGGCCAACGTCCTGACTTTC. Amino acid sequence: CASSGANVLTF. The chain couples TRBV19 to TRBJ2-6; no clear D gene. Germline-derived CDR1 and CDR2 are LNHDA and SQIVND (reference sequence). The CDR3 loop spans 11 amino acids.

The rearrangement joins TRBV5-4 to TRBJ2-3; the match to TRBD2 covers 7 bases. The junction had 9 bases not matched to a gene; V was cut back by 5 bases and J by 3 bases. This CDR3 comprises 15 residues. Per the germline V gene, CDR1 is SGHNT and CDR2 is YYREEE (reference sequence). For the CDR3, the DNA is TGTGCCAGCAGGTTCGGACTAGTCGCGACAGATACGCAGTATTTT. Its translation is CASRFGLVATDTQYF. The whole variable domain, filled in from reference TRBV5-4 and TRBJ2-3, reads ETGVTQSPTHLIKTRGQQVTLRCSSQSGHNTVSWYQQALGQGPQFIFQYYREEENGRGNFPPRFSGLQFPNYSSELNVNALELDDSALYLCASRFGLVATDTQYFGPGTRLTVL.

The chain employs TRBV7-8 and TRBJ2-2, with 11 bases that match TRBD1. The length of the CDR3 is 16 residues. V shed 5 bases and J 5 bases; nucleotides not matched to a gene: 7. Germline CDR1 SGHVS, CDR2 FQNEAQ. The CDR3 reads CASSKMGQGGTGELFF. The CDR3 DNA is TGTGCCAGCAGCAAAATGGGACAGGGGGGTACCGGGGAGCTGTTTTTT.

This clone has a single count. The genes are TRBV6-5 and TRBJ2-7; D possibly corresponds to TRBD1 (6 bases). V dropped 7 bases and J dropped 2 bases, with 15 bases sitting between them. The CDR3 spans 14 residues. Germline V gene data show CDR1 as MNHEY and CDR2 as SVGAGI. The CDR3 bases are TGTGCCAGCACCCCGTTGAGGGGGACCTACGAGCAGTACTTC. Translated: CASTPLRGTYEQYF.

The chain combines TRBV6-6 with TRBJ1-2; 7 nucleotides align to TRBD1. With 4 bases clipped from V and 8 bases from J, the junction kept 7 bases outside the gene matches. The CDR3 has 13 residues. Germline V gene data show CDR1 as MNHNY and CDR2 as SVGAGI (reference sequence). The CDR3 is CASSLTGWEGYTF. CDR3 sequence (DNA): TGTGCCAGCAGTTTGACAGGGTGGGAAGGCTACACCTTC.